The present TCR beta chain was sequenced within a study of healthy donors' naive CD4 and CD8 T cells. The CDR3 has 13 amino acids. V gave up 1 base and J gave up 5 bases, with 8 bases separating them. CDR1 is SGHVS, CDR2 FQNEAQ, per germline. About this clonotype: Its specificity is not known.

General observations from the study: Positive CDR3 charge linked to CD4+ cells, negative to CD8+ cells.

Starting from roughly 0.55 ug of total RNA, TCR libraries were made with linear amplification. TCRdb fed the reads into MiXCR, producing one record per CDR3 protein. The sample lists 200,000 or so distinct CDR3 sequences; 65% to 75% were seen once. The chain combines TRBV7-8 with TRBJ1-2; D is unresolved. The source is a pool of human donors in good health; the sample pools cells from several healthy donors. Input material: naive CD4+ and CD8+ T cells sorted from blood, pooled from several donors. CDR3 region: CASSLDRTYGYTF. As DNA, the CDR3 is TGTGCCAGCAGCTTAGACAGAACTTATGGCTACACCTTC.